This T cell receptor beta chain was captured by sequencing in a study of cytomegalovirus exposure and HLA in healthy donors (TCRdb year 2017). For the wider study: According to an earlier analysis of a few hundred of the donors, about 170 million T cells yielded 120 million or so unique TCR beta sequences and approximately 300 Gb of sequence data. Roughly 300 gigabases of sequencing data and around 87 million unique TCR sequences were included in an early release covering roughly 600 HLA-typed donors. Of the approximately 370 genotyped donors, 81% were placed in the genetic ancestry cluster associated with self-reported Caucasian donors. The study aimed to test whether signatures of past pathogen exposure could be identified by cataloging public T cell receptors. The T cell repertoires of several hundred subjects were profiled by immunosequencing and related to cytomegalovirus serostatus. A separate validation cohort of over 95 different subjects was used in addition to the 666-subject first cohort. To predict cytomegalovirus infection status, the study combined high-throughput TCR immunosequencing, statistical association of individual TCRs with disease status, and machine learning. In a later analysis, previously published TCR beta repertoires from 666 donors were re-analyzed and high-resolution HLA genotyping was added so that TCR occurrence patterns could be studied. In the later analysis, no new phenotypic data were used to find candidate immune exposures; instead, reliance was placed on TCR beta sequences and their occurrence across donors. An earlier analysis of 587 of the donors used high-throughput TCR beta sequencing to judge whether each TCR beta V gene segment behaved as functional or pseudogenic. Donor age, sex, ethnicity and CMV serostatus were collected together with the repertoire data. A later genetic analysis used genome-wide SNP genotypes for about three fifths of the 666 donors, treating that subset as a discovery cohort. All discovery cohort repertoires had been generated on a single sequencing platform. HLA typing included class I and class II loci at four-digit resolution. Typing coverage varied by locus: roughly 620-640 donors for A, B, C, DRB1 and DQB1; more than 500 for DQA1; about 590 for DPA1; approximately 470 for DPB1. Because of strong linkage in the cohort, 4 to 6 DR-DQ haplotypes were treated as single units for association and clustering. Among some 400 genotyped donors of the cohort, an average of around 240,000 unique TCR beta nucleotide sequences were sequenced per donor, about a sixth of them non-productive. Findings and caveats that apply to the study as a whole: For the cohort, immune exposure information was limited to CMV serostatus. Across donors, most TCR sequences were observed very rarely, whereas some public TCRs were present in many individuals. Most CMV-associated TCR beta chains appeared to be HLA-restricted in a later analysis, and the HLA associations seemed to be driven largely by CMV exposure. According to a later genetic analysis, donors in an Asian-associated ancestry cluster had fewer N-insertions in productive TCRs than the approximately 670-donor mean. In an earlier analysis of about 540 of the donors, most TCR beta V segments were observed in productive rearrangements about 87% or about 30% of the time, broadly matching IMGT annotations. A further reported finding was that TCR beta sequences accurately predicted the HLA-A and HLA-B alleles for most subjects in the first cohort. In a later genetic analysis, a missense DCLRE1C variant was associated with V-gene and J-gene trimming of TCR beta chains, and the association was replicated in an independent cohort. The authors suggested that the approach could potentially be generalized to other disease states and immunological phenotypes. Roughly uniform sequencing depth across donors was assumed in presence/absence analyses, although this assumption may not hold. The study gave a list of 150 to 200 TCR beta chains associated with cytomegalovirus. The cohort was sequenced for TCR beta chains only, and without alpha or paired-chain data the features that could be detected were limited. A few of the identified cytomegalovirus-associated TCR beta chains were confirmed in vitro to be specific for cytomegalovirus antigens. A later analysis associated about 17,000 TCR beta sequences with specific HLA alleles at a false discovery rate of 0.05. The earlier analysis of fewer than 750 of the donors excluded some 15 rarely observed V segments, including chromosome 9 orphons, because counts were too low. Correlated functional status among segregating V segments might be attributable to linkage disequilibrium, but an unknown experimental factor could not be ruled out. In both the original and validation cohorts, the classifier was reported to diagnose cytomegalovirus status with high specificity and sensitivity. A cluster of highly shared sequence variants was judged likely to be a technical artifact of the sequencing pipeline. Strong co-occurrence of HLA alleles, especially DR and DQ, made assigning TCR associations to individual alleles difficult. According to a later analysis, TCR association rates differed among HLA loci, with DRB1 alleles showing the most associated TCRs and HLA-C alleles showing the fewest. The 87-base-pair reads could not distinguish some IMGT-functional V segments, including TRBV6-2 and TRBV6-3, so those segments were excluded. Several of the top co-occurrence clusters appeared to be linked to parvovirus B19, influenza, CMV and Epstein-Barr virus, according to a later analysis. Because HLA typing was unavailable for some donors at each locus, only the typed subset was used in association tests. A later analysis found that HLA-associated TCR beta chains were more clonally expanded and had lower generation probabilities than equally common non-associated chains.

Library prep was done by the immunoSEQ multiplex PCR assay. For the multiplex PCR, a mixture combining 60 forward primers for TCR Vbeta segments and 13 reverse primers for TCR Jbeta segments was used. Amplification of the CDR3 region of rearranged TCR beta genes was performed with a multiplex PCR assay on genomic DNA. The amplified TCR beta libraries were sequenced on the Illumina HiSeq System as 87-base-pair reads. The source study handled its data this way. In a later analysis, 70 million to 95 million unique TCR beta chains were counted across the 650 to 750 repertoires, and roughly 10 million of these chains were shared by at least two donors. A nearest-neighbor algorithm error-corrected the raw reads and collapsed the reads into unique sequences, merging closely related sequences to remove PCR and sequencing errors. To assign V, D and J gene segments, CDR3 sequences were aligned to IMGT reference sequences. For a sequence to be retained, a match of at least six nucleotides was required to both a V gene segment and a J gene segment. Rearrangements were called productive when the CDR3 lacked stop codons and stayed in frame with V and J; all others were non-productive. Following IMGT convention, CDR3 was defined as the stretch from the second conserved V-encoded cysteine to the conserved J-encoded phenylalanine. In an earlier analysis of 500 to 650 of the donors, sequences lacking an unambiguous match to a single V gene segment were excluded. An earlier analysis of a few hundred of the donors classified V segments as functional when productive rearrangements were above 56.7% and as segregating when the standard deviation between donors was above 5%. To diagnose cytomegalovirus status from the catalog of TCR beta chain sequences, a statistical classification framework was built. In a later analysis, TCR nucleotide sequences were compared against IMGT/GENE-DB human TR gene sequences so that V and J genes could be assigned. In a later analysis, CDR3 sequences and most-parsimonious VDJ recombination scenarios were assigned using the TCRdist pipeline. In a later analysis, each TCR beta chain was defined by its CDR3 amino acid sequence together with its V-gene family, and reads lacking a unique V-gene family were excluded. To address suspected cross-contamination and a sequencing artifact, a later analysis removed under 600 highly shared, low-generation-probability nucleotide sequences. In a later analysis, a clonal expansion index for each public chain was calculated from normalized within-repertoire ranks of inferred template counts. In a later analysis, generation probabilities were computed using a VDJ recombination model fitted to out-of-frame rearrangements, and the results were checked against IGoR. In a later analysis, hypergeometric tests were used to score TCR-TCR, TCR-HLA and TCR-CMV co-occurrence, with a repertoire-size bias correction applied to TCR pairs. In a later analysis, false discovery rates were estimated by permuting HLA or CMV assignments 20 times. In a later analysis, co-occurring TCRs were grouped using DBSCAN, with TCRdist sequence similarity added in when clustering inside HLA-allele-positive subsets. Repertoires with fewer than 30,000 or more than 120,000 public chains were left out of co-occurrence clustering, as were five repertoires with anomalous nucleotide sharing. The table comes from immuneACCESS by way of TCRdb, which keeps in-frame sequences with V and J called. Part of the clones is missing from these tables; in studies checked, under half for an unresolved V gene and the rest for unknown reasons. That table furnishes V, J and clone size, whereas the DNA furnished D and trimming. The sample has approximately 140,000 clones on record, around 80% of them singletons. The ten most abundant clones make up roughly 3.2% of the sample.

Of note for this clone: Its antigen has not been determined. There are no base qualities to consult, and no much larger clone falls within one base.

Clipping removes 2 bases from V and 5 bases from J, with 5 as the unmatched junction base count. CDR1 and CDR2 are read off the germline V gene as SGHRS and YFSETQ. The CDR3 holds 14 amino acids from the cysteine to the phenylalanine. Of the read, only the CDR3 DNA is kept; its 42 bases are in frame from base 1. The cohort was made up of 500 to 800 healthy bone marrow donors. Cohort members were all nominally healthy when sampled, although unrecorded immune exposures were likely present. The donor tested CMV seropositive and was one of the 289 seropositive cohort members. Every donor gave a peripheral blood sample, and the peripheral blood mononuclear cells from that sample were used for TCR beta sequencing. Genomic DNA extraction from the blood cell samples was performed with the Qiagen DNeasy Blood Extraction Kit.

Sequencing was performed on PBMCs. The sequence derives from a young man in good health and CMV-seropositive. The chain employs TRBV5-1 and TRBJ2-3; TRBD1 fits 7 bases in the junction. The CDR3 here reads CASSFTTGEDTQYF. In nucleotides, the sequence is TGCGCCAGCAGCTTCACAACAGGGGAAGATACGCAGTATTTT.